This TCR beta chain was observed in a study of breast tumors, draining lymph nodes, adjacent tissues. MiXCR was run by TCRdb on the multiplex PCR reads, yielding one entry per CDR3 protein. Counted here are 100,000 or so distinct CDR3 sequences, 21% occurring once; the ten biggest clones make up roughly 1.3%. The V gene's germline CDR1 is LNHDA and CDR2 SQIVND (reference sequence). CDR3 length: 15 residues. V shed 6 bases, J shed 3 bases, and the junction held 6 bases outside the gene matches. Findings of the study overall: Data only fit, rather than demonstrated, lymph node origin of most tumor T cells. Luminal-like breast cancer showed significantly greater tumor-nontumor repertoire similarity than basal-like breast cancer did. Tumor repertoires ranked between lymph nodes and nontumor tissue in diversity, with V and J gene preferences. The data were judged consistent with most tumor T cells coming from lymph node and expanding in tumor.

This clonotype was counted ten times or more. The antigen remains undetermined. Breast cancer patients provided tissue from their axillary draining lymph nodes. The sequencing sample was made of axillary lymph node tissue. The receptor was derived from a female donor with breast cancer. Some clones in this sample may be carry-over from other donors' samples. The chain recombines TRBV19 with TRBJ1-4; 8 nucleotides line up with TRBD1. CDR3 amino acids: CASRDRAEANEKLFF. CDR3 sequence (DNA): TGTGCCAGTAGGGACAGGGCGGAGGCTAATGAAAAACTGTTTTTT.